What follows are 29 T cell receptor beta chains derived from one specimen sequenced in a study of post-analysis software for immune sequencing data. Unique molecular identifiers were present in the TCR beta cDNA libraries. TCRdb processed the PCR reads anew with MiXCR; each CDR3 protein has one entry. This table holds 750,000 to 900,000 distinct CDR3 sequences, about 43% found once. These TCRs' antigens remain unknown. Study-wide points: TRBV5-6, TRBV5-1 and TRBV20-1 belonged to a set of a few TRBV segments that were more frequent in patients than controls.

The sample taken for sequencing was blood. The receptors derive from a girl under 18 with multiple sclerosis.

The chain carries TRBV19 and TRBJ2-5; a weak D match, TRBD2 (5 bases). Trimming shortened V by 5 bases and J by 2 bases, and 15 bases separated the two germline ends. Germline values: CDR1 LNHDA, CDR2 SQIVND (reference sequence). The CDR3 has 15 residues. The CDR3 DNA sequence: TGTGCCAGTAGTCCAAGCCCGGGATGGCAAGAGACCCAGTACTTC. This sequence encodes CASSPSPGWQETQYF.

A few counts support this clonotype. This chain links TRBV5-1 with TRBJ2-3; the D is unclear. Germline CDR1 and CDR2: SGHRS and YFSETQ. V lost 0 bases, J lost 4 bases, and 18 bases lay in between. This CDR3 is 17 amino acids long. This chain's CDR3 is CASSLVDWLPEADTQYF. The CDR3 bases are TGCGCCAGCAGCTTGGTAGACTGGCTACCCGAGGCAGATACGCAGTATTTT. The complete variable domain, with remaining parts taken from reference TRBV5-1 and TRBJ2-3, reads KAGVTQTPRYLIKTRGQQVTLSCSPISGHRSVSWYQQTPGQGLQFLFEYFSETQRNKGNFPGRFSGRQFSNSRSEMNVSTLELGDSALYLCASSLVDWLPEADTQYFGPGTRLTVL.

This clonotype was counted a few times. The gene calls are TRBV29-1 and TRBJ2-1, with 10 positions matching TRBD2. J gave up 9 bases and V 3 bases, and 8 bases lay outside the gene matches. The germline V gene encodes CDR1 SQVTM and CDR2 ANQGSEA. There are 14 residues in the CDR3. The CDR3 here is CSVDGPSGSSEQFF. In DNA form, the CDR3 reads TGCAGCGTTGATGGGCCTAGCGGGAGTAGTGAGCAGTTCTTC.

The sample holds a few counts of this clonotype. The chain couples TRBV9 to TRBJ2-7, with D possibly matching TRBD2 (6 bases). The germline CDR1 and CDR2 sequences are SGDLS and YYNGEE. The length of the CDR3 is 14 residues. V was pared by 3 bases and J by 0 bases, with 10 bases between. CDR3 residues: CASSAWGDSYEQYF. CDR3 sequence (DNA): TGTGCCAGCAGCGCGTGGGGGGACTCCTACGAGCAGTACTTC.

V and J are TRBV20-1 and TRBJ2-3; no clear D gene. The length of the CDR3 is 13 residues. The V end lost 0 bases, the J end lost 2 bases, and 6 bases lay between the germline ends. Germline CDR1 reads DFQATT; CDR2 reads SNEGSKA (reference sequence). The CDR3 region is CSARDDSTDTQYF. The DNA of the CDR3 is TGCAGTGCTAGAGACGATTCCACAGATACGCAGTATTTT.

The chain uses TRBV6-5 and TRBJ1-2; no clear D. CDR3 length equals 16 residues. CDR1 is MNHEY, CDR2 SVGAGI, per germline. V was clipped by 2 bases and J by 0 bases, with 13 bases between them. The CDR3: CASSYGGAAANYGYTF. The CDR3 coding sequence is TGTGCCAGCAGTTACGGAGGCGCGGCTGCTAACTATGGCTACACCTTC.

The chain couples TRBV24-1 to TRBJ1-1; possibly TRBD1 for D (5 bases). The CDR3 extends over 14 amino acids. V lost 3 bases to trimming and J lost 4 bases, with 11 bases between them. Germline V gene sequence: CDR1 KGHDR, CDR2 SFDVKD. The CDR3 spells CATSDAGIPTEAFF. The CDR3 DNA reads as TGTGCCACCAGTGATGCAGGGATTCCCACTGAAGCTTTCTTT.

The chain employs TRBV19 and TRBJ1-2; D is undetermined. V dropped 6 bases and J dropped 3 bases, with 11 bases sitting between them. The germline gives CDR1 LNHDA, CDR2 SQIVND (reference sequence). The CDR3 runs 13 residues. The CDR3, as DNA: TGTGCCAGTAGGCAGGTGAAAGACTATGGCTACACCTTC. This sequence encodes CASRQVKDYGYTF. Together with reference TRBV19 and TRBJ1-2, the CDR3 gives the full variable domain: DGGITQSPKYLFRKEGQNVTLSCEQNLNHDAMYWYRQDPGQGLRLIYYSQIVNDFQKGDIAEGYSVSREKKESFPLTVTSAQKNPTAFYLCASRQVKDYGYTFGSGTRLTVV.

A note on this clonotype: A much larger clone sits a single nucleotide away, making a read error possible. The V call is TRBV29-1, the J call TRBJ2-1; D may correspond to TRBD1 or TRBD2 (5 bases each). There are 13 residues in the CDR3. Trimming cost V 8 bases and J 7 bases, with 18 bases left between them. Germline CDR1 and CDR2: SQVTM and ANQGSEA. This chain's CDR3 is CSTMNGAWNEQFF. The CDR3 DNA reads as TGCAGCACCATGAACGGGGCGTGGAATGAGCAGTTCTTC.

Concerning this clonotype itself: The junction shows a germline mismatch at one end, possibly a read error. This rearrangement joins TRBV11-3 to TRBJ2-5; D may correspond to TRBD1 or TRBD2 (5 bases each). The CDR3 runs to 15 residues. Germline V gives CDR1 SGHNT, CDR2 YENEEA. The DNA of the CDR3 is TGTGCTAGCAGCTTAGGGACGAACCCAGCGGAGACCCAGTACTTC. Translated: CASSLGTNPAETQYF.

This clonotype has more than one count but fewer than ten. The CDR3 loop reads CATGVAGYEQYF. The CDR3 DNA is TGTGCCACCGGGGTTGCAGGCTACGAGCAGTACTTC. V usage is TRBV12-3 or TRBV12-4 and J usage is TRBJ2-5; maybe TRBD2 (5 bases). The J call may be mistaken, given a closer DNA end match to TRBJ2-7. The length of the CDR3 is 12 residues.

The chain couples TRBV20-1 to TRBJ2-5; no definite D call. The J call may not be correct, given that the DNA end is closer to TRBJ2-7. The germline CDR1 and CDR2 sequences are DFQATT and SNEGSKA (reference sequence). This CDR3 comprises 16 residues. CDR3 in amino acids: CSARDDSRTQWSEQYF. Here the CDR3 DNA reads TGCAGTGCTAGAGATGACTCACGTACCCAGTGGTCCGAGCAGTACTTC.

This chain connects TRBV29-1 to TRBJ1-2, with no clear D. Germline CDR1 reads SQVTM; CDR2 reads ANQGSEA. The CDR3 sequence is 14 residues long. V dropped 7 bases and J dropped 2 bases, with 17 bases sitting between them. The CDR3 nucleotides are TGCAGCGCTAAACGAAACGGCACCAACTATGGCTACACCTTC. Its translation is CSAKRNGTNYGYTF.

V is TRBV6-1 and J is TRBJ1-1; D possibly corresponds to TRBD1 (5 bases). V was clipped by 8 bases and J by 1 base, with 14 bases between them. The CDR3 consists of 14 residues. In germline, CDR1 is MNHNS, CDR2 SASEGT. CDR3 protein: CASRGPGGNTEAFF. In DNA, the CDR3 is TGTGCCAGCCGCGGCCCGGGGGGGAACACTGAAGCTTTCTTT.

This clonotype was seen just once. J is TRBJ2-7 and V is TRBV28; 8 bases align to TRBD1. Per germline, CDR1 MDHEN and CDR2 SYDVKM. Trimming removed 9 bases from V and 0 bases from J; junction bases left unmatched: 4. The CDR3 covers 13 residues. The CDR3 loop is CASYRGNSYEQYF. The CDR3 DNA follows: TGTGCCAGTTACAGGGGGAACTCCTACGAGCAGTACTTC. Full variable domain (remainder filled in from reference TRBV28 and TRBJ2-7): DVKVTQSSRYLVKRTGEKVFLECVQDMDHENMFWYRQDPGLGLRLIYFSYDVKMKEKGDIPEGYSVSREKKERFSLILESASTNQTSMYLCASYRGNSYEQYFGPGTRLTVT.

This chain uses TRBV3-1 with TRBJ2-4; D is unclear. This CDR3 has 16 residues. The V gene's germline CDR1 is LGHDT and CDR2 YNNKEL (reference sequence). Trimming pared 1 base from V and 0 bases from J, leaving 10 bases between. The CDR3 DNA sequence: TGTGCCAGCAGCCAAGCTAACACGTTAGCCAAAAACATTCAGTACTTC. This codes for CASSQANTLAKNIQYF.

This clonotype showed up just a few times. The genes are TRBV7-8 and TRBJ1-5, with D possibly matching TRBD1 (5 bases). The V gene's germline CDR1 is SGHVS and CDR2 FQNEAQ. V was shortened by 5 bases and J by 0 bases, with 11 bases between the two germline ends. The CDR3 is made up of 15 amino acids. The CDR3 is CASSPPGTSNQPQHF. As DNA, the CDR3 is TGTGCCAGCAGCCCCCCAGGGACTAGCAATCAGCCCCAGCATTTT.

The gene calls are TRBV12-3 or TRBV12-4 and TRBJ2-2; a possible D gene is TRBD1 (7 bases). The ends were cut back, 8 bases at V and 2 bases at J, with 24 bases in the middle. This CDR3 region has 18 residues. This CDR3 reads CASRNNGGRQGNTGELFF. Here the CDR3 DNA reads TGTGCCAGCCGAAATAACGGAGGGCGACAGGGCAACACCGGGGAGCTGTTTTTT.

The chain uses TRBV11-3 and TRBJ2-3, with D perhaps given as TRBD1 or TRBD2 (5 bases each). Trimming took 3 bases from V and 6 from J, leaving 7 bases between them. The CDR3 spans 12 residues. Per germline, CDR1 SGHNT and CDR2 YENEEA. The CDR3 DNA reads as TGTGCCAGCAGCTTGGGGGACGATACGCAGTATTTT. This translates into CASSLGDDTQYF.

This rearrangement joins TRBV5-1 to TRBJ2-7, with 11 nucleotides matching TRBD2. Germline values: CDR1 SGHRS, CDR2 YFSETQ. The V segment lost 5 bases and the J segment 7 bases; nucleotides outside the gene matches: 8. The CDR3 spans 14 residues. CDR3 sequence: CASRLAGGPREQYF. The CDR3 DNA is TGCGCCAGCAGATTAGCGGGAGGGCCGCGAGAGCAGTACTTC.

This clonotype has more than one count but fewer than ten. This rearrangement joins TRBV7-2 to TRBJ2-7; no clear D gene. The CDR3 consists of 15 residues. CDR1 SGHTA and CDR2 FQGNSA come from the germline V gene. The V gene lost 2 bases and the J gene lost 5 bases, with 16 bases spanning the gap. The CDR3, as DNA: TGTGCCAGCAGCTTAACAACGGTGGGGATCCACGAGCAGTACTTC. This translates into CASSLTTVGIHEQYF.

The chain joins TRBV29-1 to TRBJ1-1; 9 bases line up with TRBD1. From germline, CDR1 is SQVTM and CDR2 ANQGSEA. V lost 7 bases, J lost 4 bases, and 7 bases stayed unmatched. The CDR3 is 13 amino acids. DNA for the CDR3: TGCAGCGCGGCGACAGGGGGGGCCACTGAAGCTTTCTTT. Its translation is CSAATGGATEAFF.

This clonotype occurred a few times. The chain employs TRBV7-6 and TRBJ2-7; 9 bases align to TRBD2. Germline values: CDR1 SGHVS, CDR2 FNYEAQ. This CDR3 contains 16 residues. V gave up 1 base and J gave up 6 bases; unmatched junction bases: 10. CDR3 loop: CASSLVSPGTSSEQYF. DNA of the CDR3: TGTGCCAGCAGCTTAGTAAGCCCCGGGACTAGCAGCGAGCAGTACTTC.

The sample holds one count of this clonotype. Germline is not matched at one junction end, which may reflect a read error. The chain uses TRBV6-4 and TRBJ2-3; 13 bases are shared with TRBD2. From germline, CDR1 is MRHNA and CDR2 SNTAGT. This CDR3 has 20 residues. This chain's CDR3 is CVSSDIPGTSGNPSTDAQYF. In DNA, the CDR3 is TGTGTCAGCAGTGACATCCCCGGGACTAGCGGGAACCCTAGCACAGATGCGCAGTATTTT.

The chain uses TRBV4-2 and TRBJ2-4; D possibly uses TRBD1 or TRBD2 (5 bases each). The CDR3 has 16 residues. Trimming shortened V by 0 bases and J by 1 base, and 10 bases separated the two germline ends. The V gene's germline CDR1 is LGHNA and CDR2 YNFKEQ. CDR3 residues: CASSQEGDLAKNIQYF. In nucleotides, the CDR3 is TGTGCCAGCAGCCAAGAGGGGGATTTGGCCAAAAACATTCAGTACTTC.

The V and J genes are TRBV29-1 and TRBJ2-4, with TRBD1 matching over 11 bases. With the DNA end fitting TRBJ2-7 better, the J assignment may be wrong. This CDR3 spans 15 amino acids. The germline gives CDR1 SQVTM, CDR2 ANQGSEA. CDR3 nucleotide sequence: TGCAGCGTTGAAGACGGGACAGGGGGGACCTACGAGCAGTACTTC. Translating it yields CSVEDGTGGTYEQYF.

This clonotype occurred a few times. This chain uses TRBV20-1 with TRBJ2-5, with D maybe TRBD2 (6 bases). Near its end, the DNA agrees better with TRBJ2-7, so the J call may be wrong. The CDR3 runs 12 residues. Germline CDR1 and CDR2: DFQATT and SNEGSKA (reference sequence). CDR3 sequence reads: CSARDSRAEQYF. The CDR3 region has the DNA TGCAGTGCAAGGGACTCGAGAGCCGAGCAGTACTTC.

The chain uses TRBV20-1 and TRBJ2-7, with D possibly TRBD1 on 6 matching bases. V dropped 6 bases and J dropped 5 bases, with 11 bases sitting between them. CDR1 DFQATT and CDR2 SNEGSKA come from the germline V gene (reference sequence). This CDR3 contains 11 residues. DNA of the CDR3: TGCAGTGCCAGGGGTTTCGACGAGCAGTACTTC. Its translation is CSARGFDEQYF.

In the case of this clonotype: At one boundary the junction diverges from the germline segment, which might be a read error. V usage is TRBV20-1 and J usage is TRBJ1-4, with no clear D. Germline lookup yields CDR1 DFQATT and CDR2 SNEGSKA (reference sequence). The CDR3 runs 13 residues. The CDR3 DNA sequence: TGCAGTGCTAGAGATATGGGCACTGAAAAACGGTTTTTT. Amino acid sequence: CSARDMGTEKRFF.